These 9 T cell receptor beta chains share one sample of origin, sequenced in a study of graft-versus-host responses after intestinal transplantation. The table came from immunoSEQ multiplex PCR; TCRdb's copy has only in-frame clones and leaves some out. The data contain tens of thousands of clones, roughly 90% of them singletons. Their antigens remain unidentified. Here the sequenced sample was unstimulated CD4+ T cells sorted from spleen or lymph node cells, taken before transplant. These receptors were collected from a human donor who was the organ donor for an intestinal transplant.

For this clone: At the DNA level, this CDR3 is encoded by other sequences in the same sample as well. The rearrangement links TRBV11-3 to TRBJ2-5; D possibly corresponds to TRBD2 (5 bases). Trimming shortened V by 1 base and J by 3 bases, and 9 bases separated the two germline ends. Germline assignment: CDR1 SGHNT and CDR2 YENEEA. The CDR3 has 14 amino acids. CDR3 in DNA: TGTGCCAGCAGCTTAGGCACGGGAAAAGAGACCCAGTACTTC. This codes for CASSLGTGKETQYF.

V is TRBV7-9 and J is TRBJ2-2; TRBD2 agrees at 8 bases. The CDR3 is made up of 16 amino acids. V lost 2 bases, J lost 6 bases, and 8 bases stayed unmatched. CDR1 SEHNR and CDR2 FQNEAQ come from the germline V gene (reference sequence). The CDR3 reads CASSLFGAGEAGELFF. The DNA for the CDR3 is TGTGCCAGCAGCTTATTCGGAGCGGGGGAAGCCGGGGAGCTGTTTTTT.

V usage is TRBV10-2 and J usage is TRBJ2-7, with D possibly TRBD2 on 6 matching bases. The CDR3 length is 14 residues. The germline V gene encodes CDR1 WSHSY and CDR2 SAAADI. The V end was cut by 0 bases, the J end by 4 bases, with 10 bases between. The CDR3 sequence: CASSESGGVYEQYF. CDR3 nucleotide sequence: TGCGCCAGCAGTGAGTCGGGCGGGGTTTACGAGCAGTACTTC.

This chain joins TRBV30 and TRBJ2-3; no firm D call. CDR3 size: 16 residues. Germline lookup yields CDR1 GTSNPN and CDR2 SVGIG (reference sequence). The germline V and J ends were trimmed by 0 bases and 2 bases, with 15 bases remaining between them. CDR3 sequence: CAWSVYPVLSTDTQYF. As DNA, the CDR3 is TGTGCCTGGAGTGTATATCCGGTACTCTCCACAGATACGCAGTATTTT.

The chain links TRBV4-2 to TRBJ1-1, with 7 positions matching TRBD1. With 0 bases clipped from V and 7 bases from J, the junction kept 5 bases outside the gene matches. The CDR3 totals 14 residues. CDR1 and CDR2 (germline): LGHNA, YNFKEQ. The CDR3: CASSQEQGTHEAFF. CDR3 nucleotides: TGTGCCAGCAGCCAAGAACAGGGGACCCATGAAGCTTTCTTT.

The chain joins TRBV5-1 to TRBJ1-1; no definite D call. The CDR3 is 14 residues long. V was clipped by 6 bases and J by 0 bases, with 12 bases between them. Germline CDR1 reads SGHRS; CDR2 reads YFSETQ. The CDR3 nucleotides are TGCGCCAGCAACCCCAGTTCCATGAACACTGAAGCTTTCTTT. Its protein product is CASNPSSMNTEAFF.

This chain connects TRBV5-4 to TRBJ2-2; D is undetermined. With 3 bases removed from V and 6 bases from J, the gap between germline ends came to 9 bases. CDR3 length: 13 amino acids. Per germline, CDR1 SGHNT and CDR2 YYREEE (reference sequence). The CDR3 DNA reads as TGTGCCAGCAGCTCCAACGTAGCCGGGGAGCTGTTTTTT. Protein: CASSSNVAGELFF.

The chain has TRBV7-6 and TRBJ2-5; unclear D gene. Germline V gene data show CDR1 as SGHVS and CDR2 as FNYEAQ. The V end lost 6 bases, the J end lost 1 base, and 6 bases lay between the germline ends. The CDR3 runs to 12 residues. As DNA, the CDR3 is TGTGCCAGCAGTCGCGTCCAAGAGACCCAGTACTTC. Translating it yields CASSRVQETQYF.

The chain joins TRBV14 to TRBJ1-1, with D uncertain. From germline, CDR1 is SGHDN and CDR2 FVKESK. The CDR3 sequence is 13 residues long. V shed 2 bases and J shed 0 bases, with 4 bases lying between them. The CDR3 nucleotides read TGTGCCAGCAGCCAAAGCGTGAACACTGAAGCTTTCTTT. Translation gives CASSQSVNTEAFF.